The 13 T cell receptor beta chains below all came from one sample that was sequenced in a study of control samples from healthy donors and cancer patients. The table came from immunoSEQ multiplex PCR; TCRdb's copy has only in-frame clones and leaves some out. Of tens of thousands of clones in the sample, roughly 80% were seen once. The sequencing input was blood. The receptors were gathered from a man aged 25 to 40 in good health.

The V and J genes are TRBV5-5 and TRBJ1-4; D is unresolved. Trimming removed 3 bases at V and 0 bases at J, with 9 bases between. Germline V gene data show CDR1 as SGHKS and CDR2 as YYEKEE (reference sequence). This CDR3 is built from 15 residues. DNA of the CDR3: TGTGCCAGCAGCTGGCGGACGCCAACTAATGAAAAACTGTTTTTT. Protein: CASSWRTPTNEKLFF.

This clone was counted only a few times. The identical CDR3 is also encoded by other nucleotide sequences in the sample. The chain carries TRBV10-3 and TRBJ1-2; TRBD1 might be the D (5 bases). The CDR3 sequence is 15 residues long. Trimming stripped 0 bases from V and 3 bases from J, with 11 bases between. CDR1 is ENHRY, CDR2 SYGVKD, per germline. This chain's CDR3 is CAISESGPGDYGYTF. CDR3 nucleotides: TGTGCCATCAGTGAGTCTGGACCGGGGGACTATGGCTACACCTTC.

V gene TRBV27 combines with J gene TRBJ1-2; no firm D call. Germline CDR1 MNHEY, CDR2 SMNVEV (reference sequence). This CDR3 region has 14 residues. The V and J ends lost 5 bases and 6 bases respectively, with 16 bases between them. The CDR3 here is CASSKSDPGNGYTF. In DNA form, the CDR3 reads TGTGCCAGCAGTAAATCGGACCCCGGCAATGGCTACACCTTC.

The chain joins TRBV5-1 to TRBJ2-2; D gene unclear. V lost 1 base and J lost 0, with 4 bases in between. Germline CDR1 reads SGHRS; CDR2 reads YFSETQ. The CDR3 is 14 residues long. The CDR3 protein is CASSLPANTGELFF. DNA for the CDR3: TGCGCCAGCAGCTTGCCTGCGAACACCGGGGAGCTGTTTTTT.

The DNA for the CDR3 is TGTGCCTGGAGTGTCGGAGGTTCTGGAAACACCATATATTTT. Its protein product is CAWSVGGSGNTIYF. This rearrangement joins TRBV30 to TRBJ1-3; no clear D. There are 14 residues in the CDR3. Germline values: CDR1 GTSNPN, CDR2 SVGIG (reference sequence). Trimming pared 0 bases from V and 1 base from J, leaving 7 bases between.

This clone was detected once. The chain couples TRBV14 to TRBJ2-7, with 8 bases lining up with TRBD1. V lost 4 bases to trimming and J lost 6 bases; unmatched junction nucleotides: 8. The CDR3 runs 14 residues. The V gene's germline CDR1 is SGHDN and CDR2 FVKESK. The CDR3 DNA reads as TGTGCCAGCAGCCTTCGAACCACAGGGGGCGAGCAGTACTTC. This gives the protein CASSLRTTGGEQYF.

This clone was picked up many times. The chain couples TRBV6-4 to TRBJ2-6, with D possibly being TRBD1 (5 bases). This CDR3 spans 16 amino acids. V lost 3 bases to trimming and J lost 0 bases, with 9 bases between them. Germline-derived CDR1 and CDR2 are MRHNA and SNTAGT. CDR3 protein: CASSEDGHSGANVLTF. The CDR3 bases are TGTGCCAGCAGTGAAGATGGACACTCTGGGGCCAACGTCCTGACTTTC.

The chain employs TRBV6-5 and TRBJ1-2; 8 nucleotides agree with TRBD1. CDR1 and CDR2 (germline): MNHEY, SVGAGI. With 5 bases clipped from V and 8 bases from J, the junction kept 4 bases outside the gene matches. The CDR3 is 12 amino acids. For the CDR3, the DNA is TGTGCCAGCAGTCTCAGGGGGCGCGGCTACACCTTC. It encodes CASSLRGRGYTF.

In its sample, this clone was seen once. This chain connects TRBV2 to TRBJ2-7; D is possibly TRBD1 (5 bases). Germline CDR1 is SNHLY and CDR2 is FYNNEI. Between the trimmed V and J ends, which lost 4 bases and 2 bases, there was a span of 9 bases. The CDR3 is 13 residues long. The chain's CDR3 is CASSVQGPYEQYF. The CDR3 bases are TGTGCCAGCAGTGTGCAGGGTCCCTACGAGCAGTACTTC.

The chain links TRBV30 to TRBJ2-7, with D possibly being TRBD2 (5 bases). Trimming stripped 2 bases from V and 3 bases from J, with 8 bases between. From germline, CDR1 is GTSNPN and CDR2 SVGIG (reference sequence). The CDR3 runs to 12 residues. The DNA for the CDR3 is TGTGCCTGGAGTTACGGGGACTACGAGCAGTACTTC. Translation: CAWSYGDYEQYF.

J is TRBJ2-1 and V is TRBV11-3; 13 bases map to TRBD2. V shed 10 bases and J 0 bases; nucleotides not matched to a gene: 15. The germline V gene has CDR1 SGHNT and CDR2 YENEEA. CDR3 length: 19 residues. CDR3: CATLNGLAGAGSSYNEQFF. CDR3 DNA sequence: TGTGCCACCCTTAACGGACTAGCGGGGGCCGGAAGCTCCTACAATGAGCAGTTCTTC.

The chain combines TRBV10-2 with TRBJ1-5; no definite D call. The CDR3 sequence is 13 residues long. CDR1 is WSHSY and CDR2 is SAAADI in the germline V gene. V was shortened by 10 bases and J by 0 bases, with 10 bases between the two germline ends. The CDR3 protein is CATWESSNQPQHF. The CDR3 DNA reads TGCGCCACCTGGGAGAGTAGCAATCAGCCCCAGCATTTT.

This chain uses TRBV11-1 with TRBJ2-3, with TRBD2 identical over 11 bases. The CDR3 has 16 residues. In germline, CDR1 is SGHAT, CDR2 FQDESV (reference sequence). V trimming: 5 bases; J trimming: 2 bases; junction bases outside the gene matches: 6. In DNA, the CDR3 is TGTGCCAGCAGCAGTCGACTAGCGGGGAACACAGATACGCAGTATTTT. It yields the protein CASSSRLAGNTDTQYF.